This T cell receptor (beta chain) was captured by sequencing in a study of beta chain features in type 1 diabetes. About the study: There were approximately 110,000,000 sorted cells examined across all samples.

This clone appeared a few times. Antigen unknown. The whole isolated RNA underwent reverse transcription, so sequencing captured expressed TCRB transcripts. The repertoire was sequenced with immunoSEQ multiplex PCR; TCRdb's copy has only in-frame clones and lacks some. This table holds more than 350,000 clones, roughly 10% found once. After removal of 5 bases from V and 8 bases from J, the junction contained 8 bases not matched to a gene. Germline V gene data show CDR1 as SEHNR and CDR2 as FQNEAQ (reference sequence). The CDR3 contains 15 residues. General study results and limits: Any role of HLA type in TCRB rearrangement remained unresolved here. Fewer insertions but more deletions were seen at VDJ junctions in type 1 diabetes patients. People with Type 1 diabetes carried modestly yet significantly shorter TCRB CDR3s in all four CD4+ subsets.

The sequencing sample was made of naive CD4+ T cells from blood. The chain has TRBV7-9 and TRBJ2-6, with 8 bases lining up with TRBD1. This TCR derives from a woman between 18 and 30 years old in good health. Here the CDR3 DNA reads TGTGCCAGCAGCCGTTCGGGACAGGATACCAACGTCCTGACTTTC. This sequence encodes CASSRSGQDTNVLTF.